The entry below gives a single T cell receptor beta chain sequence along with its context. The sample belongs to a study of blood T cell repertoires in COVID-19. Study summary: There were acute and convalescent COVID-19 samples, and they came from the United States, Italy and Spain. From T cells, B-cell-depleted T cells, or PBMCs came the material, which was cDNA or gDNA.

This CDR3 region has 11 residues. Germline CDR1 SNHLY, CDR2 FYNNEI. Trimming removed 3 bases from V and 13 bases from J, with 10 bases in between. Generated by immunoSEQ multiplex PCR, the TCRdb table keeps only in-frame clones and is missing some. Of over 200,000 clones in the sample, about 89% were seen once. Sequenced: peripheral blood. The V gene is TRBV2, the J gene TRBJ2-4, with D hard to call. This receptor was taken from a man aged 60-69 years who had recovered from COVID-19. The DNA for the CDR3 is TGTGCCAGCAGTGACGAGATTACCCAGTACTTC. As protein: CASSDEITQYF.